Listed below are T cell receptor beta chains from one sample, sequenced in a study of T cells in Graves' hyperthyroidism and ophthalmopathy. A single record per CDR3 protein comes from TCRdb applying MiXCR to the multiplex PCR reads. The data hold about 53,000 distinct CDR3 sequences, with around 50% observed a single time. Sequencing was done on a sample of blood. The receptors were sampled from a woman in her thirties with Graves' ophthalmopathy. The CDR3 runs from the conserved cysteine through the conserved F or W. Each record gives: CDR3 protein, CDR3 DNA, V gene, J gene, D gene, clone size. The D gene is left open where the match is weak. Part of the rows lack a size; the others show once, few, many or a class for expanded clones.

cdr3_aa: CASSLAGTSGVSETQYF
cdr3_nt: TGTGCCAGCAGCTTAGCCGGGACTAGCGGGGTCTCAGAGACCCAGTACTTC
v_call: TRBV7-9
j_call: TRBJ2-5
d_call: TRBD2
clone_size: many

cdr3_aa: CASPRFLGGELFF
cdr3_nt: TGTGCCAGCCCCCGGTTCTTGGGCGGGGAGCTGTTTTTT
v_call: TRBV7-9
j_call: TRBJ2-2
d_call: -
clone_size: -

cdr3_aa: CASRTGGTNYGYTF
cdr3_nt: TGCGCCAGCAGGACTGGGGGAACCAACTATGGCTACACCTTC
v_call: TRBV10-2
j_call: TRBJ1-2
d_call: -
clone_size: medium-sized

cdr3_aa: CASSFGGSAYEQYF
cdr3_nt: TGTGCCAGCAGCTTCGGCGGGAGCGCCTACGAGCAGTACTTC
v_call: TRBV11-3
j_call: TRBJ2-7
d_call: TRBD2
clone_size: -

cdr3_aa: CASSRQQANTEAFF
cdr3_nt: TGTGCCAGCAGCCGGCAACAGGCGAACACTGAAGCTTTCTTT
v_call: TRBV5-5
j_call: TRBJ1-1
d_call: -
clone_size: many

cdr3_aa: CAIRGTGGRRTSGNPYEQYF
cdr3_nt: TGTGCCATCAGGGGGACAGGGGGCAGGCGGACTAGCGGGAACCCCTACGAGCAGTACTTC
v_call: TRBV10-3
j_call: TRBJ2-7
d_call: -
clone_size: -

cdr3_aa: CAWYQTSGRINEQFF
cdr3_nt: TGTGCCTGGTACCAGACTAGCGGGAGAATCAATGAGCAGTTCTTC
v_call: TRBV7-8
j_call: TRBJ2-1
d_call: TRBD2
clone_size: few

cdr3_aa: CASSQVIEQFF
cdr3_nt: TGTGCCAGCAGCCAAGTTATTGAGCAGTTCTTC
v_call: TRBV14
j_call: TRBJ2-1
d_call: -
clone_size: many

cdr3_aa: CASSQVQDGYEQYF
cdr3_nt: TGCGCCAGCAGCCAAGTACAGGACGGCTACGAGCAGTACTTC
v_call: TRBV4-1
j_call: TRBJ2-7
d_call: -
clone_size: many

cdr3_aa: CASGQLNTIYF
cdr3_nt: TGTGCCAGCGGGCAACTAAACACCATATATTTT
v_call: TRBV3-1
j_call: TRBJ1-3
d_call: -
clone_size: many

cdr3_aa: CAGRAQETQYF
cdr3_nt: TGTGCCGGGCGCGCCCAAGAGACCCAGTACTTC
v_call: TRBV2
j_call: TRBJ2-5
d_call: -
clone_size: many

cdr3_aa: CSARGREIETQYF
cdr3_nt: TGCAGTGCTAGAGGCAGGGAGATTGAGACCCAGTACTTC
v_call: TRBV20-1
j_call: TRBJ2-5
d_call: -
clone_size: -

cdr3_aa: CSVDTGQGGSYEQYF
cdr3_nt: TGCAGCGTTGATACGGGACAGGGGGGGTCCTACGAGCAGTACTTC
v_call: TRBV29-1
j_call: TRBJ2-7
d_call: TRBD1
clone_size: -

cdr3_aa: CATSRGRGVGADTQYF
cdr3_nt: TGTGCCACCAGCAGAGGAAGGGGGGTTGGGGCAGATACGCAGTATTTT
v_call: TRBV15
j_call: TRBJ2-3
d_call: -
clone_size: many

cdr3_aa: CASSPHYSRELFF
cdr3_nt: TGTGCCAGCAGCCCCCATTACAGCAGGGAGCTGTTTTTT
v_call: TRBV7-2
j_call: TRBJ2-2
d_call: -
clone_size: -

cdr3_aa: CASSELGQGTDYEQYF
cdr3_nt: TGTGCCAGCAGTGAGTTGGGACAGGGGACCGACTACGAGCAGTACTTC
v_call: TRBV6-1
j_call: TRBJ2-7
d_call: TRBD1
clone_size: many

cdr3_aa: CASSGTRGLTEAFF
cdr3_nt: TGCGCCAGCAGCGGAACCAGGGGGCTGACTGAAGCTTTCTTT
v_call: TRBV5-1
j_call: TRBJ1-1
d_call: TRBD1
clone_size: many

cdr3_aa: CATLLVAEQYF
cdr3_nt: TGTGCCACCTTGCTGGTAGCGGAGCAGTATTTT
v_call: TRBV13
j_call: TRBJ2-3
d_call: -
clone_size: -

cdr3_aa: CSAKRGGDEQFF
cdr3_nt: TGCAGTGCCAAGCGAGGAGGTGATGAGCAGTTCTTC
v_call: TRBV20-1
j_call: TRBJ2-1
d_call: -
clone_size: many

cdr3_aa: CASGDITEANEQFF
cdr3_nt: TGTGCCAGCGGGGATATCACAGAGGCCAATGAGCAGTTCTTC
v_call: TRBV3-1
j_call: TRBJ2-1
d_call: -
clone_size: -

cdr3_aa: CASSLAAGGTGEQPQHF
cdr3_nt: TGTGCCAGCAGCTTAGCAGCGGGAGGTACGGGTGAGCAGCCCCAGCATTTT
v_call: TRBV11-2
j_call: TRBJ1-5
d_call: -
clone_size: once

cdr3_aa: CASVPPLGEQFF
cdr3_nt: TGTGCCAGCGTTCCCCCCCTTGGTGAGCAGTTCTTC
v_call: TRBV28
j_call: TRBJ2-1
d_call: -
clone_size: many

cdr3_aa: CASSPNGGGRTGELFF
cdr3_nt: TGTGCCAGCAGTCCAAATGGGGGAGGGCGAACCGGGGAGCTGTTTTTT
v_call: TRBV12-3/TRBV12-4
j_call: TRBJ2-2
d_call: TRBD2
clone_size: many

cdr3_aa: CASSVLTF
cdr3_nt: TGTGCCAGCAGTGTCCTGACTTTC
v_call: TRBV6-5
j_call: TRBJ2-6
d_call: -
clone_size: -

cdr3_aa: CSARDRGNSPLHF
cdr3_nt: TGCAGTGCTAGGGACAGGGGTAATTCACCCCTCCACTTT
v_call: TRBV20-1
j_call: TRBJ1-6
d_call: TRBD1
clone_size: -

cdr3_aa: CSAPRTGREKLFF
cdr3_nt: TGCAGTGCTCCAAGGACAGGGAGGGAAAAACTGTTTTTT
v_call: TRBV20-1
j_call: TRBJ1-4
d_call: TRBD1
clone_size: many

cdr3_aa: CASSDLAEASPLHF
cdr3_nt: TGTGCCAGCAGTGACCTAGCGGAGGCCTCACCCCTCCACTTT
v_call: TRBV6-1
j_call: TRBJ1-6
d_call: -
clone_size: -

cdr3_aa: CASSLHSDNEPQHF
cdr3_nt: TGTGCCAGCAGTTTGCACAGCGACAATGAGCCCCAGCATTTT
v_call: TRBV28
j_call: TRBJ1-5
d_call: -
clone_size: -

cdr3_aa: CASRPGTSGRLYNEQFF
cdr3_nt: TGTGCCAGCAGACCCGGGACTAGCGGGAGGCTCTACAATGAGCAGTTCTTC
v_call: TRBV12-3/TRBV12-4
j_call: TRBJ2-1
d_call: TRBD2
clone_size: -

cdr3_aa: CASSGNPQGPQYF
cdr3_nt: TGTGCCAGCAGCGGCAACCCCCAGGGTCCGCAGTATTTT
v_call: TRBV25-1
j_call: TRBJ2-3
d_call: -
clone_size: many

cdr3_aa: CASSSRASGTDTQYF
cdr3_nt: TGTGCCAGCAGCTCTCGGGCTAGCGGCACAGATACGCAGTATTTT
v_call: TRBV7-9
j_call: TRBJ2-3
d_call: -
clone_size: many

cdr3_aa: CASSHTGRHTGELFF
cdr3_nt: TGTGCCAGCAGCCACACGGGACGGCACACCGGGGAGCTGTTTTTT
v_call: TRBV14
j_call: TRBJ2-2
d_call: -
clone_size: many

cdr3_aa: CSARGKGNEQFF
cdr3_nt: TGCAGTGCTAGGGGGAAAGGCAATGAGCAGTTCTTC
v_call: TRBV20-1
j_call: TRBJ2-1
d_call: -
clone_size: -

cdr3_aa: CSVVGQGIGTQYF
cdr3_nt: TGCAGCGTTGTAGGCCAGGGGATTGGGACCCAGTACTTC
v_call: TRBV29-1
j_call: TRBJ2-5
d_call: -
clone_size: -

cdr3_aa: CASRAGTAGELFF
cdr3_nt: TGTGCCAGCAGAGCCGGGACGGCCGGGGAGCTGTTTTTT
v_call: TRBV6-4
j_call: TRBJ2-2
d_call: -
clone_size: once